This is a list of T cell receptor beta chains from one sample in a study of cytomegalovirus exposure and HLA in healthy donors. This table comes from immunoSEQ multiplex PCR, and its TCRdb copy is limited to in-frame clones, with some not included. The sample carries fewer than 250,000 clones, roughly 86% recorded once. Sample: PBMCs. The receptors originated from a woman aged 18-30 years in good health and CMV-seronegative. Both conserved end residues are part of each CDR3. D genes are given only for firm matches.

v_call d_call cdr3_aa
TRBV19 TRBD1 CASSMQGAFQPQHF
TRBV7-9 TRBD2 CASSLGLLAGVYNEQFF
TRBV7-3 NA CASSLLGGDTQYF
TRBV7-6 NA CASSLRRTSGNTIYF
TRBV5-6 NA CASSLGDTEAFF
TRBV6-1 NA CASTPARGFYGYTF
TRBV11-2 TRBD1 CASSRTGTGYNEQFF
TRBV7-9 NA CASSLSSENTEAFF
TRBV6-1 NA CASSGDQPQHF
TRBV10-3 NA CAISLNSLEAFF
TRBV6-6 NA CASSYSGESTEAFF
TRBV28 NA CASSLSLSSGANEKLFF
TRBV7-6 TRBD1 CASTTGQRNGSPLHF
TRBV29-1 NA CSVRVRRGWNEQFF
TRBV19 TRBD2 CASSIVGGRAYEQYF
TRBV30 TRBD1 CAWTGGGYGYTF
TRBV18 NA CASSPRGISLTGELFF
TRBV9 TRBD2 CASSASSLAGSSYEQYF
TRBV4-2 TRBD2 CASSQDVSGGLTGELFF
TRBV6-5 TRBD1 CASSYSRQGAYEQYF
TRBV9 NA CASSDLPGRSQETQYF
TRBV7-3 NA CASSLGTDRLNTGELFF
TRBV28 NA CASSLSEGGYTF
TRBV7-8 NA CATSLSMNRALSSYNSPLHF
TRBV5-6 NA CASSLGLGGTEAFF
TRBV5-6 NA CASSQDGNYGYTF
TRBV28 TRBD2 CASSLWTGGAGKPYEQYF
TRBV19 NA CASSIPRNTEAFF
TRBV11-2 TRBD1 CASRSHTGESYEQYF
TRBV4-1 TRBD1 CASRRQTGGTGTADTQYF
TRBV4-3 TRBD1 CASSQDFAGGASWEETQYF
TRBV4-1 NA CASSLDTSNTEAFF
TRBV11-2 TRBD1 CASSRDRVSQPQHF
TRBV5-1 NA CASSFEGDQPQHF
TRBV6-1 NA CASAQSGNQPQHF
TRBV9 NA CASSVVREQYF
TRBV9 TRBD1 CASSVAPTGTGGTGGLFF
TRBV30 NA CAWSPSPRIQAYEQYF
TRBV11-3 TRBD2 CASRPGTSGYNEQFF
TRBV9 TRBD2 CASSGTSGSYNEQFF
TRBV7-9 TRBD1 CASSPGQGELSPLHF
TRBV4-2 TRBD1 CASSQPGQGGNSPLHF
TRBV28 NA CASRRYNSPLHF
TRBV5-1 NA CASSLPRAGEQYF
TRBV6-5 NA CASSIGGRDYGYTF
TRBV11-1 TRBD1 CASSARDRATGELFF
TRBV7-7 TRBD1 CASSSDREETQYF
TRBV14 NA CASSQGMGGWDEQYF
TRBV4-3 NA CASSPLPGSRDEQYF
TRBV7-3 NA CASSPSSGNTIYF
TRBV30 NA CASSNYGYTF
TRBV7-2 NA CASGVSMGAKTQYF
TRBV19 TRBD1 CASRGTGGYGELFF
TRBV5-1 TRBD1 CASSLGTGEPLHF
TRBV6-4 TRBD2 CASSESGGVSGANVLTF
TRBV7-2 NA CASSLVLGRGSQPQHF
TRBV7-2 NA CASSLERGSGNTIYF
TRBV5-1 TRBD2 CASSSTGGVSTDTQYF
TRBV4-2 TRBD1 CASSQADRGARQETQYF
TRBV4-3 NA CASSQNLAPETEAFF